These 2 T cell receptor beta chains were sequenced from one sample in a study of control samples from healthy donors and cancer patients. The assay was immunoSEQ multiplex PCR, and TCRdb's table has in-frame clones only and misses some. The sample holds about 82,000 clones, 87% seen once. Sequencing was carried out using blood. These receptors all come from a man aged 50 to 59 in good health.

The chain has TRBV6-5 and TRBJ2-1; the match to TRBD1 covers 7 bases. The CDR3 length is 14 residues. Trimming cost V 6 bases and J 0 bases; bases outside gene matches: 2. Per the germline V gene, CDR1 is MNHEY and CDR2 is SVGAGI. CDR3 DNA: TGTGCCAGCAGGGACAGGACCTCCTACAATGAGCAGTTCTTC. This encodes CASRDRTSYNEQFF.

The chain joins TRBV2 to TRBJ1-5, with D hard to call. This CDR3 is 15 amino acids long. CDR1 SNHLY and CDR2 FYNNEI come from the germline V gene. The V and J ends lost 6 bases and 8 bases respectively, with 20 bases between them. The CDR3: CASSKGSATTKPQHF. CDR3 DNA: TGTGCCAGCAGCAAAGGGTCAGCTACCACCAAGCCCCAGCATTTT.